The T cell receptor beta chain described here comes from a study of T-cell memory formation after mild COVID-19. The study's findings and limits: Second-wave clones that peaked on day 37 lacked confirmed SARS-CoV-2 specificity.

This clonotype was detected only a few times. Its target is not known. V lost 4 bases and J 0 bases, leaving 10 bases between the germline ends. CDR1 is SGHTA and CDR2 is FQGNSA in the germline V gene. This CDR3 comprises 16 residues. Using its own MiXCR run on the 5' RACE reads, TCRdb lists one record per CDR3 protein. Among about 290,000 distinct CDR3 sequences listed, roughly 18% were seen once. This clonotype was obtained from a man between 18 and 35 years old who had mild COVID-19 (a few samples of this study predate the infection). Cell type and time point are not known. V is TRBV7-2 and J is TRBJ1-6, with unresolved D. The sample consisted of PBMCs or a T cell subset sorted from them (not recorded which). The CDR3 DNA sequence: TGTGCCAGCAGCTCAACGGGTCGCTCCTATAATTCACCCCTCCACTTT. The encoded protein is CASSSTGRSYNSPLHF.